The 31 T cell receptor beta chains below come from one sample, sequenced in a study of blood T cell repertoires in COVID-19. Profiled with immunoSEQ multiplex PCR; TCRdb holds only in-frame clones, not every one. The sample carries some 260,000 clones, 80% to 90% recorded once. The sample comprised PBMCs or T cells enriched from blood (not recorded which). Receptor source: a man in his forties who had recovered from COVID-19.

The chain is built from TRBV28 and TRBJ2-5; D may be TRBD1 (6 bases). This CDR3 spans 19 amino acids. The V gene lost 8 bases and the J gene lost 5 bases, with 33 bases spanning the gap. Germline V gene sequence: CDR1 MDHEN, CDR2 SYDVKM. The chain's CDR3 is CASAGPTKVKRQDLETQYF. The CDR3 nucleotides read TGTGCCAGCGCCGGGCCAACCAAAGTGAAACGACAGGACCTGGAGACCCAGTACTTC.

The chain has TRBV7-3 and TRBJ1-1, with D tentatively TRBD1 (5 bases). V dropped 5 bases and J dropped 4 bases, with 11 bases sitting between them. The V gene's germline CDR1 is SGHTA and CDR2 FQGTGA. The CDR3 sequence is 13 residues long. CDR3 loop: CASSRGYRTEAFF. The CDR3 DNA reads TGTGCCAGCAGCCGGGGGTATCGCACTGAAGCTTTCTTT.

V is TRBV2 and J is TRBJ2-3; 7 nucleotides align to TRBD1. V was clipped by 6 bases and J by 2 bases; unmatched bases: 14. CDR3 length: 17 residues. In germline, CDR1 is SNHLY, CDR2 FYNNEI. The chain's CDR3 is CASSDLPPGQHTDTQYF. CDR3 in DNA: TGTGCCAGCAGCGACTTACCTCCGGGACAGCACACAGATACGCAGTATTTT.

This chain links TRBV28 with TRBJ2-7; D possibly corresponds to TRBD1 (5 bases). The CDR3 runs to 14 residues. CDR1 and CDR2 from the germline V gene are MDHEN and SYDVKM. The V end was cut by 3 bases, the J end by 2 bases, with 11 bases between. DNA of the CDR3: TGTGCCAGCAGTTTCCCTCAGGGTACCTACGAGCAGTACTTC. Protein sequence: CASSFPQGTYEQYF.

The gene calls are TRBV5-4 and TRBJ1-2; a weak D match, TRBD1 (6 bases). Trimming removed 0 bases from V and 0 bases from J, with 9 bases in between. The CDR3 spans 15 residues. Germline V gene sequence: CDR1 SGHNT, CDR2 YYREEE (reference sequence). This CDR3 is CASSLGTEANYGYTF. The CDR3 region has the DNA TGTGCCAGCAGCTTGGGGACAGAAGCTAACTATGGCTACACCTTC. Together with reference TRBV5-4 and TRBJ1-2, the CDR3 gives the full variable domain: ETGVTQSPTHLIKTRGQQVTLRCSSQSGHNTVSWYQQALGQGPQFIFQYYREEENGRGNFPPRFSGLQFPNYSSELNVNALELDDSALYLCASSLGTEANYGYTFGSGTRLTVV.

The chain couples TRBV5-4 to TRBJ2-1; D is perhaps TRBD2 (6 bases). Germline loops: CDR1 SGHNT, CDR2 YYREEE (reference sequence). This CDR3 has 16 amino acids. Trimming took off 0 bases at V and 2 bases at J, with 12 bases between the two ends. CDR3 nucleotides: TGTGCCAGCAGCTTGGGCGGGGACCGTACCTACAATGAGCAGTTCTTC. It specifies CASSLGGDRTYNEQFF.

This clone was detected a few times. The chain has TRBV3-1 (or the pseudogene TRBV3-2) and TRBJ2-7; TRBD1 might be the D (6 bases). The CDR3 runs to 14 residues. Germline CDR1 and CDR2: LGHDT and YNNKEL (reference sequence). V was shortened by 0 bases and J by 2 bases, with 8 bases between the two germline ends. The CDR3 DNA follows: TGTGCCAGCAGCCAAGAAGACAGGCCCTACGAGCAGTACTTC. Translating gives CASSQEDRPYEQYF.

This clone has just a few counts. The chain links TRBV27 to TRBJ1-2; no definite D call. The germline V gene encodes CDR1 MNHEY and CDR2 SMNVEV (reference sequence). This CDR3 has 15 amino acids. The V end lost 6 bases, the J end lost 2 bases, and 16 bases lay between the germline ends. The CDR3 protein is CASRSLEAANYGYTF. CDR3 nucleotide sequence: TGTGCCAGCAGGTCCCTCGAGGCAGCAAACTATGGCTACACCTTC.

The V gene is TRBV5-1, the J gene TRBJ2-3, with 10 bases matching TRBD2. CDR3 length equals 15 residues. J lost 2 bases, V lost 5 bases, and 5 bases had no gene match. Per germline, CDR1 SGHRS and CDR2 YFSETQ. Here the CDR3 DNA reads TGCGCCAGCAGGAAGCGGGAGGGAAACACAGATACGCAGTATTTT. Its translation: CASRKREGNTDTQYF.

The V call is TRBV6-2 or TRBV6-3, the J call TRBJ2-3; 10 bases fit TRBD1. The CDR3 is 20 residues long. J lost 1 base, V lost 6 bases, and 19 bases had no gene match. The V gene's germline CDR1 is MNHEY and CDR2 SVGEGT. CDR3 nucleotide sequence: TGTGCCAGCAGCGCCGAGGGACAGGGGACGTTATCGCCCCGCACAGATACGCAGTATTTT. Protein product: CASSAEGQGTLSPRTDTQYF.

This rearrangement joins TRBV9 to TRBJ2-7; the match to TRBD1 covers 7 bases. Per the germline V gene, CDR1 is SGDLS and CDR2 is YYNGEE. J was trimmed by 2 bases and V by 0 bases; bases with no gene match: 5. CDR3 length: 15 amino acids. Here the CDR3 reads CASSVAPQGAYEQYF. The CDR3 bases are TGTGCCAGCAGCGTAGCCCCCCAGGGGGCCTACGAGCAGTACTTC.

The V and J genes are TRBV13 and TRBJ1-1; 11 nucleotides agree with TRBD1. The CDR3 is 16 residues long. Germline V gene sequence: CDR1 PRHDT, CDR2 FYEKMQ (reference sequence). With 5 bases clipped from V and 5 bases from J, the junction kept 10 bases outside the gene matches. CDR3 loop: CASSVSGTGGDTEAFF. CDR3 DNA: TGTGCCAGCAGCGTCTCCGGGACAGGGGGAGATACTGAAGCTTTCTTT.

This clone was seen a single time. The gene calls are TRBV19 and TRBJ1-1, with 8 nucleotides matching TRBD1. The CDR3 contains 12 residues. The ends lost 10 bases at V and 10 bases at J; junction bases unmatched: 11. In germline, CDR1 is LNHDA, CDR2 SQIVND (reference sequence). The CDR3 nucleotides read TGTGCCACGGGACAGGCGGGAGGGGTAGCTTTCTTT. The encoded protein is CATGQAGGVAFF.

Written as DNA, the CDR3 is TGTGCCAGCAGCCCCCTAGCGGGGGGGCCTCCTACCACAGATACGCAGTATTTT. As protein: CASSPLAGGPPTTDTQYF. This chain joins TRBV9 and TRBJ2-3, with 12 bases aligning to TRBD2. This CDR3 comprises 18 residues. Germline CDR1 and CDR2: SGDLS and YYNGEE. V was clipped by 4 bases and J by 2 bases; unmatched bases: 11.

V usage is TRBV3-1 (or the pseudogene TRBV3-2) and J usage is TRBJ1-6; D gene unclear. The CDR3 extends over 14 amino acids. CDR1 LGHDT and CDR2 YNNKEL come from the germline V gene (reference sequence). V shed 6 bases and J shed 0 bases, with 6 bases lying between them. The CDR3 is CASRDNSYNSPLHF. For the CDR3, the DNA is TGTGCCAGCAGAGACAACTCCTATAATTCACCCCTCCACTTT.

This clone appeared once. This sequence joins TRBV6-5 and TRBJ2-2, with D uncertain. The V gene's germline CDR1 is MNHEY and CDR2 SVGAGI. The CDR3 totals 15 residues. Deletions cut 0 bases from V and 2 bases from J, with 7 bases between. CDR3 amino acids: CASSYSLSNTGELFF. Written as DNA, the CDR3 is TGTGCCAGCAGTTACTCGTTGAGTAACACCGGGGAGCTGTTTTTT.

The chain couples TRBV28 to TRBJ2-7, with D perhaps TRBD1 (6 bases). This CDR3 has 15 amino acids. The V and J ends lost 7 bases and 6 bases respectively, with 22 bases between them. Germline loops: CDR1 MDHEN, CDR2 SYDVKM. The CDR3 loop is CASTPYRVLLGEQYF. For the CDR3, the DNA is TGTGCCAGCACCCCCTACAGGGTACTCCTGGGCGAGCAGTACTTC.

The chain has TRBV13 and TRBJ2-5, with TRBD2 identical over 13 bases. CDR3 size: 16 residues. The germline gives CDR1 PRHDT, CDR2 FYEKMQ (reference sequence). Germline trimming cut 5 bases from V and 2 bases from J; bases unmatched to any gene: 5. CDR3 bases: TGTGCCAGCAGCCAGGGACTAGCGGGGAAACAAGAGACCCAGTACTTC. Translation: CASSQGLAGKQETQYF.

This clone was recorded once. The gene calls are TRBV9 and TRBJ1-3; D ambiguous. Deletions cut 0 bases from V and 0 bases from J, with 13 bases between. The germline V gene has CDR1 SGDLS and CDR2 YYNGEE. The CDR3 has 17 amino acids. For the CDR3, the DNA is TGTGCCAGCAGCGTAGGGGCAGGCTCACTCTCTGGAAACACCATATATTTT. Amino acids: CASSVGAGSLSGNTIYF.

V is TRBV9 and J is TRBJ1-5; unclear D gene. The CDR3 totals 13 residues. CDR1 is SGDLS, CDR2 YYNGEE, per germline. Trimming cost V 0 bases and J 5 bases, with 6 bases left between them. CDR3 in DNA: TGTGCCAGCAGCGTAGAGGAGGATCAGCCCCAGCATTTT. Protein: CASSVEEDQPQHF.

The chain joins TRBV2 to TRBJ2-1; 9 bases are a match to TRBD1. This CDR3 spans 13 amino acids. Per the germline V gene, CDR1 is SNHLY and CDR2 is FYNNEI. J gave up 6 bases and V 4 bases, and 1 base lay outside the gene matches. CDR3 in DNA: TGTGCCAGCAGTGGGGGACAGGGCAATGAGCAGTTCTTC. Protein product: CASSGGQGNEQFF.

V is TRBV6-5 and J is TRBJ2-1; D perhaps matches TRBD2 (5 bases). The germline V and J ends were trimmed by 0 bases and 4 bases, with 13 bases remaining between them. CDR1 is MNHEY, CDR2 SVGAGI, per germline. This CDR3 has 16 amino acids. The chain's CDR3 is CASSYSSGPSYNEQFF. The DNA for the CDR3 is TGTGCCAGCAGTTACTCCAGCGGTCCTTCTTACAATGAGCAGTTCTTC.

The chain employs TRBV5-6 and TRBJ2-1; 11 bases are shared with TRBD1. Per germline, CDR1 SGHDT and CDR2 YYEEEE. The trim removed 4 bases at V and 2 bases at J, leaving 5 bases unmatched. CDR3 length equals 16 residues. The CDR3 coding sequence is TGTGCCAGCAGCGCGTCGGGACAGGGGGCCTACAATGAGCAGTTCTTC. It codes for CASSASGQGAYNEQFF.

The chain has TRBV29-1 and TRBJ2-5; 8 bases match TRBD1. CDR3 length equals 15 residues. Germline values: CDR1 SQVTM, CDR2 ANQGSEA. V shed 5 bases and J 2 bases; nucleotides not matched to a gene: 10. Written as DNA, the CDR3 is TGCAGCGTTCCCCCTGGACAGGGAGAACAAGAGACCCAGTACTTC. The encoded protein is CSVPPGQGEQETQYF.

The chain recombines TRBV24-1 with TRBJ2-5; 7 nucleotides match TRBD1. The germline CDR1 and CDR2 sequences are KGHDR and SFDVKD. There are 15 residues in the CDR3. V was clipped by 5 bases and J by 4 bases; unmatched bases: 9. The CDR3 reads CATSATTGTAETQYF. The CDR3 bases are TGTGCCACCAGTGCTACGACAGGGACAGCAGAGACCCAGTACTTC.

The V gene is TRBV7-9, the J gene TRBJ1-5, with D possibly TRBD1 on 6 matching bases. The germline CDR1 and CDR2 sequences are SEHNR and FQNEAQ (reference sequence). With 5 bases removed from V and 4 bases from J, the gap between germline ends came to 9 bases. This CDR3 has 13 residues. CDR3 sequence reads: CASSRTVNQPQHF. The CDR3 nucleotides read TGTGCCAGCAGCCGGACAGTGAATCAGCCCCAGCATTTT.

The V and J genes are TRBV7-3 and TRBJ2-1; 7 positions agree with TRBD2. Losses at the gene ends were 0 bases for V and 0 bases for J; bases not matched to a gene: 2. This CDR3 is built from 16 residues. Germline CDR1 is SGHTA and CDR2 is FQGTGA. The CDR3, as DNA: TGTGCCAGCAGCTTAACCGGGACTATCTCCTACAATGAGCAGTTCTTC. It yields the protein CASSLTGTISYNEQFF.

The chain uses TRBV6-4 and TRBJ2-2, with TRBD1 as a possible D gene (5 bases). V shed 4 bases and J shed 3 bases, with 9 bases lying between them. CDR3 length equals 14 residues. Per the germline V gene, CDR1 is MRHNA and CDR2 is SNTAGT. CDR3 region: CASSVTTDTGELFF. The CDR3 nucleotides read TGTGCCAGCAGTGTAACGACAGACACCGGGGAGCTGTTTTTT.

The chain uses TRBV18 and TRBJ1-1; D not resolved. In germline, CDR1 is KGHSH, CDR2 LQKENI. The CDR3 extends over 14 amino acids. The V gene lost 0 bases and the J gene lost 3 bases, with 8 bases spanning the gap. The CDR3 loop is CASSPPGRDTEAFF. The CDR3, as DNA: TGTGCCAGCTCACCACCTGGGCGGGACACTGAAGCTTTCTTT.

This clone has more than one count but fewer than ten. The chain employs TRBV30 and TRBJ1-2, with 7 bases fitting TRBD1. CDR3 length: 13 amino acids. CDR1 and CDR2 from the germline V gene are GTSNPN and SVGIG (reference sequence). Trimming took 0 bases from V and 6 from J; bases not matched to a gene: 4. Here the CDR3 reads CAWSVHRGDGYTF. The CDR3 bases are TGTGCCTGGAGTGTACACAGGGGCGATGGCTACACCTTC.

The chain joins TRBV7-9 to TRBJ1-6, with 7 positions matching TRBD1. CDR1 and CDR2 (germline): SEHNR, FQNEAQ (reference sequence). The CDR3 length is 14 residues. The CDR3 DNA is TGTGCGTACAAAGGGACAGACTATAATTCACCCCTCCACTTT. Its translation: CAYKGTDYNSPLHF.